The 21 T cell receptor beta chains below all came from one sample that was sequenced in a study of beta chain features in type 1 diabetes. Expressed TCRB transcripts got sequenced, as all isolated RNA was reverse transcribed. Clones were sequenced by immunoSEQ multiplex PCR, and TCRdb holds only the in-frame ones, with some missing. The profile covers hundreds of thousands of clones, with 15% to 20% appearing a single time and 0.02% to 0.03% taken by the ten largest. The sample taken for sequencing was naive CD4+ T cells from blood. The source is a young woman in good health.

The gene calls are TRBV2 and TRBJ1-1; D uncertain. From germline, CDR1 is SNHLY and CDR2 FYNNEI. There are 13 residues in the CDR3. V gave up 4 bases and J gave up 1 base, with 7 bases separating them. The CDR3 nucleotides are TGTGCCAGCAGTGGGTCGCGGAACACTGAAGCTTTCTTT. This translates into CASSGSRNTEAFF.

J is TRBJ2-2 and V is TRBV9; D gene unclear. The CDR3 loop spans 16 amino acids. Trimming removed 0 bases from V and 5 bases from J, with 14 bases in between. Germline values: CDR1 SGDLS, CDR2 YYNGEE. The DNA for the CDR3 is TGTGCCAGCAGCGTAGGAAACGATTACATTACCGGGGAGCTGTTTTTT. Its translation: CASSVGNDYITGELFF.

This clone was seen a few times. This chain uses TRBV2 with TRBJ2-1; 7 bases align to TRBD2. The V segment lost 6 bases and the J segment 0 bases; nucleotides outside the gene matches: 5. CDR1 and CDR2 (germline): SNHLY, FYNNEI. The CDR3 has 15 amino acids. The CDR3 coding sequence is TGTGCCAGCAGAAGAAGCGGGAACTCCTACAATGAGCAGTTCTTC. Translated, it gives CASRRSGNSYNEQFF.

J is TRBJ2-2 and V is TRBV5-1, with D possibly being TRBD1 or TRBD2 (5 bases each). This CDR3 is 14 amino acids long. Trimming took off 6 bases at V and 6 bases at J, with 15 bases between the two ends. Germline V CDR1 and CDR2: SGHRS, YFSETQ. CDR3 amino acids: CASTTSQDSGELFF. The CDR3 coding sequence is TGCGCCAGCACGACCTCACAGGACTCCGGGGAGCTGTTTTTT.

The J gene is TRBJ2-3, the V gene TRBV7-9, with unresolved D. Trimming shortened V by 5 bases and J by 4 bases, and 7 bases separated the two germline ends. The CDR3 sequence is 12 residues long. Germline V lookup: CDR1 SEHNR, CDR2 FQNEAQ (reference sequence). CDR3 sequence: CASSPLADTQYF. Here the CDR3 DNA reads TGTGCCAGCAGCCCCCTTGCAGATACGCAGTATTTT.

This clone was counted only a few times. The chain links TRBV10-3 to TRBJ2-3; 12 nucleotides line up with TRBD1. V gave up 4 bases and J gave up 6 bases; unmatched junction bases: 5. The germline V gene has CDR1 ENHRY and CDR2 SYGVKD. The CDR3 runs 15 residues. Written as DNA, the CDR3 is TGTGCCATCAGTGCCCGGGACAGGGGGCTGGATACGCAGTATTTT. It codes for CAISARDRGLDTQYF.

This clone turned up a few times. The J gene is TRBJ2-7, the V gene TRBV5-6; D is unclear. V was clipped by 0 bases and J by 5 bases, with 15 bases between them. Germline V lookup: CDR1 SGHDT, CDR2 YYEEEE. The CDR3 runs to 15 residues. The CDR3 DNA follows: TGTGCCAGCAGCTTGGGCGATTTGGGATATAACGAGCAGTACTTC. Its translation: CASSLGDLGYNEQYF.

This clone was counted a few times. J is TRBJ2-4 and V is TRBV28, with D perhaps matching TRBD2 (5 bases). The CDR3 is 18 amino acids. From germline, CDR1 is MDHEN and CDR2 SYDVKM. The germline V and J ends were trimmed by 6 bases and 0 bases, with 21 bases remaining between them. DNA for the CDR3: TGTGCCAGCAGCTTCCGAAGTCTTATCGGACTAGCCAAAAACATTCAGTACTTC. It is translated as CASSFRSLIGLAKNIQYF.

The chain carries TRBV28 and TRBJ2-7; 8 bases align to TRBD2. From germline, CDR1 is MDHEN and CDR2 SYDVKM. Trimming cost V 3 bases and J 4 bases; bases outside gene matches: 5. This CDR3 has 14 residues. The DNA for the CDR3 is TGTGCCAGCAGTTTTCTGCGGGGGGCGTACGAGCAGTACTTC. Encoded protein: CASSFLRGAYEQYF.

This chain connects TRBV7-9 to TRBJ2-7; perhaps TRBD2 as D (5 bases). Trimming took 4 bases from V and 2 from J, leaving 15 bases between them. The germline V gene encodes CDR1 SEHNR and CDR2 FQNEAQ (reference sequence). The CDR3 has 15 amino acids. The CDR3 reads CASSSYSAGPYEQYF. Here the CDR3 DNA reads TGTGCCAGCAGCTCCTACTCGGCGGGTCCCTACGAGCAGTACTTC.

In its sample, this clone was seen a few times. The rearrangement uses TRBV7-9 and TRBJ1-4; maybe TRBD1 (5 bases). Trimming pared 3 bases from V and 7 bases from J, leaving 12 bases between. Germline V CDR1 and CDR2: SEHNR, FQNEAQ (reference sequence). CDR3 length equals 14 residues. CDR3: CASSLRGEGEKLFF. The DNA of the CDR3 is TGTGCCAGCAGCTTGCGGGGCGAGGGTGAAAAACTGTTTTTT.

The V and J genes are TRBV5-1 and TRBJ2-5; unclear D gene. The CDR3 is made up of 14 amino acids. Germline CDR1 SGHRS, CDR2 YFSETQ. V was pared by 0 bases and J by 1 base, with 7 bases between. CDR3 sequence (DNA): TGCGCCAGCAGCTTGGCCCACCCCCAAGAGACCCAGTACTTC. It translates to CASSLAHPQETQYF.

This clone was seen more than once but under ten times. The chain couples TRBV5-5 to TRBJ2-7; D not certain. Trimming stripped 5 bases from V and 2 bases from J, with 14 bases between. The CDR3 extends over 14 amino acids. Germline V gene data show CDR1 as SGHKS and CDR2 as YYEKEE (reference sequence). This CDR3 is CASSPAQIPYEQYF. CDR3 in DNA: TGTGCCAGCAGTCCTGCACAGATCCCCTACGAGCAGTACTTC. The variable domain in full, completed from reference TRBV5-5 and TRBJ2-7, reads DAGVTQSPTHLIKTRGQQVTLRCSPISGHKSVSWYQQVLGQGPQFIFQYYEKEERGRGNFPDRFSARQFPNYSSELNVNALLLGDSALYLCASSPAQIPYEQYFGPGTRLTVT.

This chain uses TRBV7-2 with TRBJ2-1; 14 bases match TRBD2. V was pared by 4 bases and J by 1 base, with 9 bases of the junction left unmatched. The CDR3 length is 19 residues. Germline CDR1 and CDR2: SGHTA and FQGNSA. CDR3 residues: CASSSLAGLAGGSYNEQFF. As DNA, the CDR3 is TGTGCCAGCAGCTCCCTAGCTGGACTAGCGGGAGGATCCTACAATGAGCAGTTCTTC.

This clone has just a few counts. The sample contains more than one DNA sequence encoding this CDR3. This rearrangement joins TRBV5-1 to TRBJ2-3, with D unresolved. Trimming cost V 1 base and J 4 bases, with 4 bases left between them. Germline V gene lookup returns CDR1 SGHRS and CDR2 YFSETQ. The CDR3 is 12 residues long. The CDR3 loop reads CASSLRADTQYF. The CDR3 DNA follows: TGCGCCAGCAGCTTGAGGGCAGATACGCAGTATTTT.

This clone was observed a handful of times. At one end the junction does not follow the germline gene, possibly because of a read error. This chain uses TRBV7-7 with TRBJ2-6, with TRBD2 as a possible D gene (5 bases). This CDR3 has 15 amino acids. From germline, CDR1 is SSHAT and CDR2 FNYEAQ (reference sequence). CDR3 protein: CASSPGNSGANVLTF. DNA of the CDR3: TGTGCTAGCAGCCCGGGAAACTCTGGGGCCAACGTCCTGACTTTC.

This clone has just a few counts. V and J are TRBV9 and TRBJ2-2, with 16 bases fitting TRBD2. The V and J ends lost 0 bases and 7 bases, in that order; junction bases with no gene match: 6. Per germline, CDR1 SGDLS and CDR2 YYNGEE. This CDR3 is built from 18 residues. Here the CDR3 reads CASSVGGLAGGIDGELFF. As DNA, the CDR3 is TGTGCCAGCAGCGTAGGGGGACTAGCGGGAGGGATTGACGGGGAGCTGTTTTTT.

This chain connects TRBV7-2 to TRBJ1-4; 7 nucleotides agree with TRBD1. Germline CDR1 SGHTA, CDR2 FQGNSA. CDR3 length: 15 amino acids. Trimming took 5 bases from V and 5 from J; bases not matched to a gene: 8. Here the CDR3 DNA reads TGTGCCAGCAGCCTACAGGGGTCCGGGAATGAAAAACTGTTTTTT. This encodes CASSLQGSGNEKLFF.

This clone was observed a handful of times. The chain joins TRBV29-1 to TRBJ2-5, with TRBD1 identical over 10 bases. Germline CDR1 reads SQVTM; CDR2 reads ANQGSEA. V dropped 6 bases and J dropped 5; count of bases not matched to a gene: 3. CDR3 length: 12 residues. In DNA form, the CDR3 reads TGCAGCGTGGGGACAGGGGCCGAGACCCAGTACTTC. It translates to CSVGTGAETQYF.

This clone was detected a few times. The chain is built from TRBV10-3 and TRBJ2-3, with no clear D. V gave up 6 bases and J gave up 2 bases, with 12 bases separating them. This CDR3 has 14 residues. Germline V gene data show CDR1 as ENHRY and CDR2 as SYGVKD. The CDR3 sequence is CAIRSGASTDTQYF. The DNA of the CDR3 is TGTGCCATCAGATCAGGAGCATCCACAGATACGCAGTATTTT.

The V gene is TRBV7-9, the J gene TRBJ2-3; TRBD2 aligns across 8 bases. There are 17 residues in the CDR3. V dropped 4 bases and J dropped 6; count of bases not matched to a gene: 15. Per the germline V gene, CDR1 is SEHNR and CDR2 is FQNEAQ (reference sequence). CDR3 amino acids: CASSSRSGSGISDTQYF. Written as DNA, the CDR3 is TGTGCCAGCAGCTCTAGGAGCGGTAGCGGGATATCTGATACGCAGTATTTT.